This T cell receptor beta chain was profiled in a study of blood T cells in healthy people across ages. Study outcomes and limitations: Among T cells, TCR beta diversity per million cells dropped roughly linearly as age rose. Calculation of diversity from one million T cells yielded estimates considered to be underestimates. Lack of knowledge of donor CMV status possibly confounded expanded clonotype changes.

Every sample gave at least 6 micrograms of total RNA when it was extracted. The CDR3 is 15 residues long. V lost 0 bases to trimming and J lost 0 bases, with 11 bases between them. The V gene's germline CDR1 is DFQATT and CDR2 SNEGSKA (reference sequence). Comment on this clonotype: The target antigen is unknown.

A J-beta primer mix and a sample-barcoded 5' primer were used in a second PCR of roughly 6 to 12 cycles. TCRdb fed the 5' RACE reads into MiXCR, producing one record per CDR3 protein. This sample carries approximately 2,000,000 distinct CDR3 sequences, 30% to 40% of them seen once, and the ten largest clones take roughly 23%. V is TRBV20-1 and J is TRBJ2-5; D gene ambiguous. The clonotype comes from a human donor in good health. Sequences were obtained from blood. The CDR3 bases are TGCAGTGCTAGAGATCCCGCCGGGTACCAAGAGACCCAGTACTTC. Protein: CSARDPAGYQETQYF.